The entry below gives a single T cell receptor (beta chain) sequence along with its context. Its antigen remains unidentified. A J-beta primer mix and a sample-barcoded 5' primer were used in a second PCR of roughly 7 to 12 cycles. TCRdb analysed the 5' RACE reads with MiXCR anew, one entry per CDR3 protein. The sample holds 1,500,000 or so distinct CDR3 sequences, 42% seen once. The entry originates in a study of blood T cells in healthy people across ages. Study-wide context: Template switching caught about one barcoded beta molecule for each two T cells. Broader study findings: The study found TCR beta diversity correlated strongly with naive T cell percentage.

Trimming removed 4 bases at V and 7 bases at J, with 16 bases between. The germline V gene has CDR1 SEHNR and CDR2 FQNEAQ (reference sequence). This CDR3 is 14 amino acids long. The sample taken for sequencing was blood. The sequence came from a woman under 30 in good health. This chain connects TRBV7-9 to TRBJ1-2; no firm D call. Here the CDR3 DNA reads TGTGCCAGCAGCTACAGAGAATGGGATCCTGGCTACACCTTC. This codes for CASSYREWDPGYTF.